This record concerns one TCR beta chain sequence. This clonotype occurred many times. What this receptor recognizes is not known. The sample holds no much larger clone one base away, and base qualities are not on file. The data were obtained in a study of regulatory T cells in long-lasting Graves disease (TCRdb year 2021). Notes on the research overall: Patients with newly diagnosed Graves' disease had been on antithyroid drugs for under 3 months. Peripheral blood TCR sequencing and RNA sequencing compared persistent Graves' disease patients with newly diagnosed Graves' disease patients. The study was registered as a clinical trial and conducted in China. A total of about 33 samples underwent TCR sequencing, from roughly 13 patients with persistent Graves' disease and roughly 20 patients with newly diagnosed Graves' disease.

The time point label here, explained by the study, means: newly diagnosed GD, antithyroid drugs for less than 3 months. RNA was extracted from PBMCs in TRIzol for both TCR sequencing and RNA sequencing. Graves' disease was diagnosed according to American Thyroid Association guidelines. The patients came from an endocrinology department in Xi'an, China. Each patient gave 9 to 10 milliliters of peripheral blood, collected in an EDTA anticoagulant tube. PBMCs were isolated by Ficoll Paque Plus density gradient separation without further T cell sorting. An Agilent 2100 Bioanalyzer and agarose gel were used to check RNA quality, while a NanoDrop 2000 measured RNA concentration. Study-level results and caveats: Peripheral blood alone was examined, since thyroid tissue, which constituted the primary lesion, could not be accessed. Only the TCR beta chain was sequenced and analyzed. The authors noted that the small sample size was a limitation that may lower accuracy. Persistent Graves' disease patients showed lower TCR Shannon entropy and fewer highly expanded clones than newly diagnosed patients, suggesting clonal expansion. Persistent disease showed preferential use of TRBV28, TRBJ1-2 and TRBJ2-5, whereas newly diagnosed disease favored TRBV20-1 and TRBJ2-1. Patients with persistent disease shared more public clonotypes (roughly 2,900) than newly diagnosed patients did (more than 900).

In the germline V gene (reference sequence), CDR1 corresponds to SGHAT and CDR2 to FQDESV. V loses 4 bases at its end and J loses 1 base; junction bases beyond the gene matches: 21. There are 21 amino acids in the CDR3, from cysteine to phenylalanine inclusive. The entry retains the CDR3 DNA only, 63 bases that are in frame from base 1. The library was made by multiplex PCR. The instrument given in TCRdb is Illumina HiSeq 4000. TCR beta libraries were built with iRepertoire HTBI primers and Arm-PCR amplification of CDR3 regions. Gel purification was performed on PCR products prior to sequencing. Turning to the authors' computational methods: Gene usage analysis of CDR3 amino acid clonotypes used the 62 TRBV and 14 to 15 TRBJ segments found across samples. Filtered high-quality paired reads were merged into contigs using COPE and FqMerger. BLAST was used to align contigs to IMGT TRBV, TRBD and TRBJ reference genes, with CDR3 defined following IMGT. Clonotypes above 0.1% frequency were classified as highly expanded clones. Shannon entropy was used to measure repertoire diversity, and the Gini coefficient was used to measure V-J evenness. Clonotypes shared by more than one individual were considered public. TCRdb reworked the public reads: Q25 trimming with fastp, MiXCR clone assembly, productive beta chains retained. Entries are consolidated by CDR3 protein sequence, retaining the most common genes and DNA. TCRdb, not the authors, supplied the V and J calls. In this sample the table shows some 500,000 distinct CDR3 sequences, approximately 15% of which occur a single time. The biggest ten clones account for roughly a tenth of the sample.

These data also formed part of another study, on T cells in Graves' hyperthyroidism and ophthalmopathy. Per that second paper: Graves' hyperthyroidism was defined as stable when no progression to ophthalmopathy occurred over 18 months of follow-up. Hyperthyroidism patients were aged 18 to 65 years and newly diagnosed, with disease duration of less than 2 months. Any patient with an uncontrolled infection, another autoimmune disease, pregnancy or lactation was excluded. Diagnoses relied on clinical symptoms, serum thyroxine and TRAb, thyroid ultrasound and orbital computed tomography. The first round of RT-PCR for the TCR CDR3 was performed with the HTBI primer set and the Qiagen OneStep RT-PCR kit. Most expanded thyroid clonotypes (frequency above 0.001) were also detected in blood, a finding suggesting that blood repertoires may reflect thyroid immune responses. A 13 V-J signature model separated ophthalmopathy from stable hyperthyroidism, with just over 85% sensitivity and around 84% specificity in cross-validation and 80%/75% in testing. In validation, progression to ophthalmopathy was predicted by the model with 70.59% sensitivity and nearly 75% specificity, a median of approximately 6.5 months before onset. A discovery cohort of about 100 patients, roughly 40 with Graves' ophthalmopathy and approximately 57 with stable Graves' hyperthyroidism, was used to find distinguishing TCR V-J signatures. Prospective prediction of ophthalmopathy was tested in an independent validation cohort consisting of some 20 hyperthyroidism patients and some 15 patients who later progressed to ophthalmopathy. The approximately 95 discovery patients were divided at random into training and test sets in a 7:3 ratio. In roughly six Graves' hyperthyroidism patients, the study also compared T-cell repertoires from thyroid tissue with T-cell repertoires from blood. Following sampling, methimazole starting at 30 mg daily was given to hyperthyroidism patients, and high-dose intravenous methylprednisolone was given to ophthalmopathy patients. A second multiplex PCR round built the libraries, followed by size selection and purification. Paired-end sequencing of the libraries was performed with 100 bp reads on an Illumina HiSeq2000. SOAPnuke was used to process the raw data, throwing out any read that contained adapters or uncalled bases, had a mean Phred below 15, or lacked an exact constant-primer or identifier match. High-quality paired reads were merged with COPE v1.2.5, and unique nucleotide sequences were defined as clonotypes. MiTCR v1.1 was used to align clonotypes to the IMGT TRBV, TRBD and TRBJ reference segments. The analysis was restricted to V-J combinations with a frequency above 0.0001, which together covered 99% to 99.2% of the repertoires. A TCS score was defined as the ratio of F50 (clonal expansion) to E x V (chaos), with BLOSUM62-based TCRdist applied between CDR3 peptides within each V-J. Welch's t-statistics and random forest reduced approximately 520 V-J features to about 12, which were used in a naive Bayes classifier (R e1071). Sample size was not statistically predetermined, and blinding of investigators to group allocation was not performed. The paper describes TCR Vbeta CDR3 sequencing of 135 peripheral blood samples, made up of approximately 40 ophthalmopathy patients, around 78 hyperthyroidism patients and about 17 progressor patients.

The chain employs TRBV11-1 and TRBJ2-3; a stretch of 9 junction bases matches TRBD2. Here the sequenced sample was peripheral blood mononuclear cells (PBMCs), taken at new diagnosis, from a patient treated with antithyroid drugs. The sequence derives from a man aged 30 to 39 with Graves disease. Donor details come from another sample of the same person, matched by shared clones. The DNA reads as follows: TGTGCCAGCAGCTGGCCCTCGACTAGCGGTCCTGCAAAGGAGGGCACAGATACGCAGTATTTT. This sequence encodes CASSWPSTSGPAKEGTDTQYF.